A single sample is the source of the 27 T cell receptor beta chains below, sequenced in a study of T cells expressing NK-cell markers. TCRdb reprocessed the 5' RACE reads and stores each CDR3 protein as one record, lacking DNA. In total, the table holds 550,000 to 600,000 distinct CDR3 sequences. The specimen sequenced was blood T cells: a sorted CD56 or NKG2C T cell subset, CD4+ or CD8+ T cells, or bulk PBMC T cells (not recorded which). The receptors derive from a man in his late teens or twenties in good health.

The J gene is TRBJ2-7, the V gene TRBV27. The length of the CDR3 is 13 residues. Germline V gene lookup returns CDR1 MNHEY and CDR2 SMNVEV (reference sequence). CDR3 sequence: CASSYPPNYEQYF.

This chain joins TRBV6-5 and TRBJ1-4; TCRdb's D call, TRBD1, is unchecked because there is no DNA. The CDR3 spans 14 residues. CDR1 and CDR2 from the germline V gene are MNHEY and SVGAGI. This CDR3 reads CASSWTGKNEKLFF.

The CDR3: CASSFTSAGGPRREQYF. The chain uses TRBV27 and TRBJ2-7; TCRdb's D gene call, TRBD2, goes unchecked for lack of DNA. The CDR3 contains 17 residues. CDR1 is MNHEY, CDR2 SMNVEV, per germline (reference sequence).

The chain has TRBV5-5 and TRBJ2-1; TCRdb indicates TRBD1, and absent DNA this call remains unverified. Germline values: CDR1 SGHKS, CDR2 YYEKEE (reference sequence). The CDR3 runs 11 residues. The CDR3 reads CASSRERAQFF.

V usage is TRBV4-2 and J usage is TRBJ2-3; the TCRdb call, TRBD1, lacks DNA for checking. Germline V gives CDR1 LGHNA, CDR2 YNFKEQ. The CDR3 has 16 residues. The CDR3 sequence: CASSQGPGGRSDTQYF.

This chain links TRBV12-3 or TRBV12-4 with TRBJ2-6; the D call of TRBD1 rests on TCRdb alone, since no DNA is present to check it. CDR3 length: 16 amino acids. CDR3 protein: CASSLWSGVGANVLTF.

The chain has TRBV12-3 or TRBV12-4 and TRBJ2-3; the D call from TCRdb, TRBD2, cannot be confirmed without DNA. CDR3 size: 12 residues. The CDR3 reads CADSGRTDTQYF.

CDR3 residues: CASSLGSLPGEQYF. The chain carries TRBV5-5 and TRBJ2-7; the TCRdb D gene call, TRBD1, has no DNA to confirm it. CDR1 SGHKS and CDR2 YYEKEE come from the germline V gene (reference sequence). CDR3 length: 14 amino acids.

The gene calls are TRBV6-5 and TRBJ2-7; the D call of TRBD1 rests on TCRdb alone, since no DNA is present to check it. Per the germline V gene, CDR1 is MNHEY and CDR2 is SVGAGI. CDR3 length equals 16 residues. CDR3 residues: CASSYSIWGLSYEQYF.

The chain carries TRBV3-1 and TRBJ2-5; TCRdb proposes TRBD1, but this gene call is untestable without DNA. CDR1 LGHDT and CDR2 YNNKEL come from the germline V gene (reference sequence). The CDR3 is made up of 15 amino acids. CDR3 sequence reads: CASSQDWSMGGTQYF.

V usage is TRBV12-3 or TRBV12-4 and J usage is TRBJ1-1; TCRdb's D gene call, TRBD1, goes unchecked for lack of DNA. This CDR3 region has 14 residues. The CDR3 is CASTNRGSNTEAFF.

V and J are TRBV27 and TRBJ2-5; no DNA is available, so the TRBD2 call from TCRdb remains unchecked. CDR3 length: 16 amino acids. Germline CDR1 reads MNHEY; CDR2 reads SMNVEV (reference sequence). The CDR3 spells CASSFNLAGEGETQYF.

This chain joins TRBV7-6 and TRBJ2-7; TCRdb names TRBD2, which stays unverified in the absence of DNA. The CDR3 runs to 15 residues. The germline V gene encodes CDR1 SGHVS and CDR2 FNYEAQ. CDR3: CASSSQSSGTYEQYF. The whole variable domain, remainder taken from reference TRBV7-6 and TRBJ2-7, is GAGVSQSPRYKVTKRGQDVALRCDPISGHVSLYWYRQALGQGPEFLTYFNYEAQQDKSGLPNDRFSAERPEGSISTLTIQRTEQRDSAMYRCASSSQSSGTYEQYFGPGTRLTVT.

The chain combines TRBV27 with TRBJ2-3. Germline V CDR1 and CDR2: MNHEY, SMNVEV (reference sequence). CDR3 length equals 14 residues. The CDR3 is CASSKGTSSDTQYF.

The chain links TRBV7-9 to TRBJ2-1; without DNA, the TCRdb call of TRBD2 cannot be checked. CDR3 length equals 13 residues. The germline CDR1 and CDR2 sequences are SEHNR and FQNEAQ (reference sequence). The CDR3 loop is CASSSGLAALVFF.

The genes are TRBV29-1 and TRBJ2-1; TCRdb calls TRBD2, which cannot be checked without DNA. Germline CDR1 reads SQVTM; CDR2 reads ANQGSEA. The CDR3 covers 16 residues. The CDR3 reads CSVAKLAGVSSDEQFF.

CDR3 sequence: CAISQPSSGTYEQYF. The rearrangement uses TRBV10-3 and TRBJ2-7; as DNA is missing, the TRBD2 call by TCRdb cannot be tested. Germline lookup yields CDR1 ENHRY and CDR2 SYGVKD. The CDR3 loop spans 15 amino acids.

The chain couples TRBV11-2 to TRBJ2-3. CDR3 length: 16 residues. Germline CDR1 is SGHAT and CDR2 is FQNNGV. Here the CDR3 reads CASSLRLALSTDTQYF. The whole variable domain, filled in from reference TRBV11-2 and TRBJ2-3, reads EAGVAQSPRYKIIEKRQSVAFWCNPISGHATLYWYQQILGQGPKLLIQFQNNGVVDDSQLPKDRFSAERLKGVDSTLKIQPAKLEDSAVYLCASSLRLALSTDTQYFGPGTRLTVL.

The chain employs TRBV29-1 and TRBJ2-1; TCRdb's assignment of TRBD2 cannot be checked, as there is no DNA. This CDR3 has 15 amino acids. From germline, CDR1 is SQVTM and CDR2 ANQGSEA. CDR3 protein: CSVTGSGRSYNEQFF.

V gene TRBV29-1 combines with J gene TRBJ2-7; TCRdb's D gene call, TRBD1, goes unchecked for lack of DNA. The germline CDR1 and CDR2 sequences are SQVTM and ANQGSEA. The CDR3 consists of 14 residues. CDR3 amino acids: CSVGGAGGPYEQYF.

The V and J genes are TRBV18 and TRBJ2-3; TCRdb indicates TRBD2, and absent DNA this call remains unverified. The CDR3 totals 15 residues. Germline V gives CDR1 KGHSH, CDR2 LQKENI. The CDR3 is CASSRQTSPTDTQYF.

The chain recombines TRBV7-6 with TRBJ2-1; no DNA is available, so the TRBD2 call from TCRdb remains unchecked. Germline assignment: CDR1 SGHVS and CDR2 FNYEAQ. The CDR3 contains 19 residues. CDR3 region: CASSATFGTSGYFYNEQFF.

The chain uses TRBV10-3 and TRBJ2-5. The CDR3 sequence is 14 residues long. Germline CDR1 and CDR2: ENHRY and SYGVKD. CDR3 loop: CAISESPSQETQYF.

The chain carries TRBV7-9 and TRBJ2-3; the TCRdb call, TRBD1, lacks DNA for checking. Germline V gene sequence: CDR1 SEHNR, CDR2 FQNEAQ (reference sequence). This CDR3 has 13 amino acids. This CDR3 is CASQGGMTDTQYF.

The chain combines TRBV7-2 with TRBJ2-7; lacking DNA, the TRBD2 call made by TCRdb goes unchecked. The CDR3 runs 15 residues. Looked up from germline, CDR1 is SGHTA and CDR2 is FQGNSA. The CDR3 region is CASSPPASEHYEQYF.

The CDR3 reads CAWSQINEQYF. The rearrangement joins TRBV30 to TRBJ2-7. Germline V CDR1 and CDR2: GTSNPN, SVGIG (reference sequence). This CDR3 region has 11 residues.

The CDR3 region is CASSRADYDTQYF. The chain is built from TRBV3-1 and TRBJ2-3; TCRdb outputs TRBD2, but without DNA this stays unchecked. The CDR3 extends over 13 amino acids. Germline V gives CDR1 LGHDT, CDR2 YNNKEL (reference sequence).